The 30 T cell receptor beta chains below were found in one sample sequenced in a study of blood T cell repertoires in COVID-19. Sequencing used immunoSEQ multiplex PCR; TCRdb keeps in-frame clones, though not all of them. The sample has 25,000 to 35,000 clones; about 92% are singletons. Specimen: peripheral blood. Receptors originate from a woman aged 70-85 years with COVID-19, enrolled during active disease.

This chain uses TRBV9 with TRBJ2-1; 14 nucleotides align to TRBD2. The V gene end was trimmed by 4 bases and the J gene end by 11 bases; junction bases not matched to a gene: 11. The CDR3 is 16 residues long. Germline assignment: CDR1 SGDLS and CDR2 YYNGEE. The CDR3 nucleotides read TGTGCCAGCAGCCGGGGACTAGCGGGAGTAAACGATCAGCAGTTCTTC. Its translation: CASSRGLAGVNDQQFF.

The V call is TRBV19, the J call TRBJ1-1; a weak D match, TRBD1 (5 bases). V lost 7 bases and J lost 0, with 18 bases in between. This CDR3 comprises 16 residues. Germline CDR1 is LNHDA and CDR2 is SQIVND (reference sequence). The CDR3 here is CASTSLRGGLNTEAFF. Here the CDR3 DNA reads TGTGCCAGTACTTCCCTGCGGGGGGGGTTGAACACTGAAGCTTTCTTT.

This chain joins TRBV27 and TRBJ1-2; D unclear. The CDR3 is 15 amino acids. V was cut by 5 bases and J by 2 bases, with 15 bases left in between. Germline-derived CDR1 and CDR2 are MNHEY and SMNVEV (reference sequence). The CDR3 region has the DNA TGTGCCAGCAGTCCAATCCGCCCTGGCAACTATGGCTACACCTTC. Translation: CASSPIRPGNYGYTF.

The rearrangement joins TRBV19 to TRBJ2-7; TRBD2 is a possible D gene (5 bases). Between the trimmed V and J ends, which lost 5 bases and 3 bases, there was a span of 11 bases. Germline V gene lookup returns CDR1 LNHDA and CDR2 SQIVND (reference sequence). The CDR3 sequence is 13 residues long. CDR3 in amino acids: CASSPEVRYEQYF. DNA for the CDR3: TGTGCCAGTAGTCCGGAGGTACGCTACGAGCAGTACTTC.

The chain joins TRBV10-3 to TRBJ1-4; possibly TRBD1 for D (6 bases). Germline V lookup: CDR1 ENHRY, CDR2 SYGVKD. CDR3 size: 13 residues. The ends were cut back, 11 bases at V and 2 bases at J, with 12 bases in the middle. The DNA of the CDR3 is TGTGCCGCGCAGGGGTCGACTAATGAAAAACTGTTTTTT. Translating gives CAAQGSTNEKLFF.

This clone was observed a handful of times. The chain joins TRBV2 to TRBJ2-7, with a tentative D call TRBD2 (6 bases). The V gene lost 6 bases and the J gene lost 6 bases, with 24 bases spanning the gap. The CDR3 consists of 16 residues. The V gene's germline CDR1 is SNHLY and CDR2 FYNNEI. CDR3 in amino acids: CASRASKQPTEGEQYF. The CDR3 region has the DNA TGTGCCAGCAGGGCCTCGAAGCAACCGACGGAGGGCGAGCAGTACTTC.

The sample holds one count of this clone. The rearrangement joins TRBV11-2 to TRBJ1-4; D is possibly TRBD1 (6 bases). CDR3 length: 15 residues. V lost 7 bases and J lost 8, with 20 bases in between. The germline V gene encodes CDR1 SGHAT and CDR2 FQNNGV. CDR3 in DNA: TGTGCCAGCACCCCCGGGGGGGGGCGGAGGGAAAAACTGTTTTTT. Residues: CASTPGGGRREKLFF.

For the CDR3, the DNA is TGTGCCAGCTACGGACGGGATAATCAGCCCCAGCATTTT. Amino acids: CASYGRDNQPQHF. This rearrangement joins TRBV6-5 to TRBJ1-5; the D is unclear. V was pared by 8 bases and J by 4 bases, with 12 bases between. Germline V gene sequence: CDR1 MNHEY, CDR2 SVGAGI. The CDR3 spans 13 residues.

In its sample, this clone was seen once. The chain uses TRBV6-5 and TRBJ1-1; D remains unclear. Germline assignment: CDR1 MNHEY and CDR2 SVGAGI. Trimming left V 7 bases short and J 7 bases short, with 7 bases between. This CDR3 spans 10 amino acids. CDR3: CASNRDEAFF. In nucleotides, the CDR3 is TGTGCCAGCAATCGAGATGAAGCTTTCTTT.

The V call is TRBV9, the J call TRBJ2-1; the D gene is possibly TRBD2 (6 bases). V was cut by 3 bases and J by 5 bases, with 15 bases left in between. The CDR3 covers 15 residues. Germline CDR1 reads SGDLS; CDR2 reads YYNGEE. Here the CDR3 DNA reads TGTGCCAGCAGCGCACCGGGAGCCAGTGACAATGAGCAGTTCTTC. Translation: CASSAPGASDNEQFF.

CDR3 bases: TGTGCCAGCAGCGTAGGTGGCGGCATCTACAATGAGCAGTTCTTC. This encodes CASSVGGGIYNEQFF. V gene TRBV9 combines with J gene TRBJ2-1; unclear D gene. Trimming shortened V by 0 bases and J by 3 bases, and 10 bases separated the two germline ends. The CDR3 spans 15 residues. The germline V gene has CDR1 SGDLS and CDR2 YYNGEE.

The chain recombines TRBV2 with TRBJ2-7; perhaps TRBD1 as D (5 bases). There are 14 residues in the CDR3. The V gene lost 7 bases and the J gene lost 1 base, with 14 bases spanning the gap. Germline loops: CDR1 SNHLY, CDR2 FYNNEI. CDR3 DNA: TGTGCCAGCAAGGGTACAGGCGAGTCCTACGAGCAGTACTTC. Its protein is CASKGTGESYEQYF.

V and J are TRBV3-1 (or the pseudogene TRBV3-2) and TRBJ2-1, with 10 bases fitting TRBD2. CDR3 length: 18 amino acids. Looked up from germline, CDR1 is LGHDT and CDR2 is YNNKEL (reference sequence). The trim removed 1 base at V and 4 bases at J, leaving 10 bases unmatched. CDR3 DNA: TGTGCCAGCAGCCAAGCGGAGTACGGGACTAGCGTATACAATGAGCAGTTCTTC. It translates to CASSQAEYGTSVYNEQFF.

The rearrangement joins TRBV2 to TRBJ2-4; TRBD1 matches 8 bases. This CDR3 region has 14 residues. Per the germline V gene, CDR1 is SNHLY and CDR2 is FYNNEI. J lost 6 bases, V lost 5 bases, and 6 bases had no gene match. CDR3 nucleotides: TGTGCCAGCAGTCCAGAGCAGGGGGCAAACATTCAGTACTTC. The encoded protein is CASSPEQGANIQYF.

V usage is TRBV19 and J usage is TRBJ2-2; 16 bases line up with TRBD2. This CDR3 comprises 15 residues. Germline CDR1 LNHDA, CDR2 SQIVND (reference sequence). The V segment lost 7 bases and the J segment 7 bases; nucleotides outside the gene matches: 3. This CDR3 reads CASTGTSGRVGELFF. CDR3 sequence (DNA): TGTGCCAGTACCGGGACTAGCGGGAGGGTCGGGGAGCTGTTTTTT. Looking up the rest from reference TRBV19 and TRBJ2-2 gives the full variable domain: DGGITQSPKYLFRKEGQNVTLSCEQNLNHDAMYWYRQDPGQGLRLIYYSQIVNDFQKGDIAEGYSVSREKKESFPLTVTSAQKNPTAFYLCASTGTSGRVGELFFGEGSRLTVL.

This rearrangement joins TRBV14 to TRBJ2-5; 9 bases line up with TRBD2. The CDR3 sequence is 15 residues long. V gave up 3 bases and J gave up 2 bases; unmatched junction bases: 4. CDR1 is SGHDN and CDR2 is FVKESK in the germline V gene. The CDR3 DNA sequence: TGTGCCAGCAGCCAGATTCTAGCGGGACAAGAGACCCAGTACTTC. It is translated as CASSQILAGQETQYF. The entire variable domain, with the rest obtained from reference TRBV14 and TRBJ2-5, is as follows: EAGVTQFPSHSVIEKGQTVTLRCDPISGHDNLYWYRRVMGKEIKFLLHFVKESKQDESGMPNNRFLAERTGGTYSTLKVQPAELEDSGVYFCASSQILAGQETQYFGPGTRLLVL.

The rearrangement joins TRBV4-3 to TRBJ1-6; D might be TRBD1 (5 bases). Trimming took off 5 bases at V and 6 bases at J, with 17 bases between the two ends. Germline assignment: CDR1 LGHNA and CDR2 YSLEER. This CDR3 is built from 16 residues. CDR3: CASSLWGGAGNSPLHF. In DNA form, the CDR3 reads TGCGCCAGCAGCTTGTGGGGAGGGGCAGGTAATTCACCCCTCCACTTT.

The V call is TRBV29-1, the J call TRBJ1-1; TRBD1 aligns across 10 bases. The CDR3 is 13 amino acids. Germline V gives CDR1 SQVTM, CDR2 ANQGSEA. The V gene end was trimmed by 7 bases and the J gene end by 3 bases; junction bases not matched to a gene: 5. CDR3 coding DNA: TGCAGCGCCGGACAGGGGGAGGACACTGAAGCTTTCTTT. Amino acids: CSAGQGEDTEAFF.

This clone occurred once. CDR3 amino acids: CASRQTSGSISGANVLTF. CDR3 in DNA: TGTGCCAGCAGACAGACTAGCGGGAGCATCTCTGGGGCCAACGTCCTGACTTTC. This chain joins TRBV27 and TRBJ2-6; 12 bases fit TRBD2. The ends lost 6 bases at V and 0 bases at J; junction bases unmatched: 6. Germline V gives CDR1 MNHEY, CDR2 SMNVEV (reference sequence). This CDR3 comprises 18 residues.

About this clone itself: An end of the junction differs from the germline gene, which may be a read error. The rearrangement links TRBV3-1 (or the pseudogene TRBV3-2) to TRBJ1-1; possible D gene TRBD1, 6 bases. The CDR3 has 14 amino acids. The germline V gene has CDR1 LGHDT and CDR2 YNNKEL (reference sequence). CDR3 nucleotide sequence: TGTGCCAGCACCCAACAGGGACAAAACACTGAAGCTTTCTTT. Its protein product is CASTQQGQNTEAFF.

The J gene is TRBJ1-6, the V gene TRBV2; the D gene is possibly TRBD1 (5 bases). The CDR3 has 16 amino acids. V was cut by 2 bases and J by 6 bases, with 14 bases left in between. CDR1 is SNHLY, CDR2 FYNNEI, per germline. The CDR3 protein is CASSEKLAGSNSPLHF. In nucleotides, the CDR3 is TGTGCCAGCAGTGAAAAGTTGGCAGGGTCTAATTCACCCCTCCACTTT. Looking up the rest from reference TRBV2 and TRBJ1-6 gives the full variable domain: EPEVTQTPSHQVTQMGQEVILRCVPISNHLYFYWYRQILGQKVEFLVSFYNNEISEKSEIFDDQFSVERPDGSNFTLKIRSTKLEDSAMYFCASSEKLAGSNSPLHFGNGTRLTVT.

This sequence joins TRBV4-3 and TRBJ2-1; 7 nucleotides align to TRBD2. CDR1 and CDR2 from the germline V gene are LGHNA and YSLEER. V lost 1 base to trimming and J lost 4 bases; unmatched junction nucleotides: 4. There are 15 residues in the CDR3. The CDR3 DNA reads TGCGCCAGCAGCCAAGTCGGGAGGATATACAATGAGCAGTTCTTC. It yields the protein CASSQVGRIYNEQFF.

The V gene is TRBV27, the J gene TRBJ1-6; unclear D gene. The germline gives CDR1 MNHEY, CDR2 SMNVEV (reference sequence). The CDR3 runs to 14 residues. Trimming shortened V by 5 bases and J by 10 bases, and 15 bases separated the two germline ends. This CDR3 is CASSLTVGESPLHF. In DNA form, the CDR3 reads TGTGCCAGCAGTCTAACCGTAGGAGAATCACCCCTCCACTTT.

This clone was observed once. The rearrangement joins TRBV7-2 to TRBJ1-2, with TRBD1 matching over 7 bases. V was clipped by 1 base and J by 3 bases; unmatched bases: 2. The germline gives CDR1 SGHTA, CDR2 FQGNSA. This CDR3 contains 14 residues. In DNA, the CDR3 is TGTGCCAGCAGCTTAGTAGGGGGCGACTATGGCTACACCTTC. It specifies CASSLVGGDYGYTF.

This clone came up once. This chain joins TRBV11-2 and TRBJ2-7; D might be TRBD1 (5 bases). CDR1 is SGHAT and CDR2 is FQNNGV in the germline V gene. This CDR3 comprises 17 residues. V shed 5 bases and J shed 0 bases, with 20 bases lying between them. CDR3 region: CASSPAEDTLSSYEQYF. In DNA, the CDR3 is TGTGCCAGCAGCCCAGCCGAGGACACCCTGAGCTCCTACGAGCAGTACTTC.

The V gene is TRBV2, the J gene TRBJ1-3; 9 bases fit TRBD1. V was pared by 2 bases and J by 0 bases, with 11 bases of the junction left unmatched. The V gene's germline CDR1 is SNHLY and CDR2 FYNNEI. CDR3 size: 19 residues. This CDR3 is CASSESIPGQGFSGNTIYF. The CDR3 DNA reads TGTGCCAGCAGTGAATCTATACCGGGACAGGGATTCTCTGGAAACACCATATATTTT.

This chain links TRBV27 with TRBJ2-3, with a possible D match to TRBD2 (5 bases). This CDR3 has 15 residues. V was clipped by 7 bases and J by 3 bases, with 17 bases between them. CDR1 is MNHEY, CDR2 SMNVEV, per germline (reference sequence). CDR3 region: CASTSRTPGTDTQYF. The CDR3 DNA reads as TGTGCCAGCACCTCCCGGACCCCGGGGACAGATACGCAGTATTTT.

In this sample, this clone turned up once. The CDR3 DNA follows: TGTGCCAGAAGCTCGGGACAGAATGAGCAGTTCTTC. Amino acids: CARSSGQNEQFF. This chain links TRBV5-3 with TRBJ2-1; 7 bases map to TRBD1. TRBV5-3 is known as an ORF, though its function is uncertain. Trimming took 3 bases from V and 7 from J; bases not matched to a gene: 1. The CDR3 loop spans 12 amino acids.

This clone has a single count. This chain connects TRBV14 to TRBJ1-1; 7 bases align to TRBD1. CDR3 size: 14 residues. V trimming: 2 bases; J trimming: 0 bases; junction bases outside the gene matches: 0. Looked up from germline, CDR1 is SGHDN and CDR2 is FVKESK. The CDR3 nucleotides are TGTGCCAGCAGCCAAACAGGGGTGAACACTGAAGCTTTCTTT. Encoded protein: CASSQTGVNTEAFF.

This chain's CDR3 is CASSGQGTTEAFF. The CDR3 coding sequence is TGTGCCAGCAGTGGACAGGGGACCACTGAAGCTTTCTTT. The chain joins TRBV25-1 to TRBJ1-1; TRBD1 aligns across 8 bases. The CDR3 spans 13 residues. In germline, CDR1 is MGHDK, CDR2 SYGVNS. V lost 4 bases to trimming and J lost 4 bases; unmatched junction nucleotides: 2.